This TCR beta chain was sequenced during a study of liver allograft versus peripheral blood T cells. In the study overall: Within transplanted livers, the T cell receptor repertoires were examined and compared against the repertoires present in the peripheral blood of liver transplant recipients.

Study-level points and caveats: It was reported that the T cell receptor repertoires found inside liver allografts differed from those that were detected in peripheral blood.

Regarding this clonotype: Its target is unknown.

Trimming cost V 6 bases and J 4 bases; bases outside gene matches: 11. Germline V lookup: CDR1 SEHNR, CDR2 FQNEAQ (reference sequence). This CDR3 contains 15 residues. MiXCR was run by TCRdb on the reads, yielding one entry per CDR3 protein. Of about 3,800 distinct CDR3 sequences in the sample, 14% were seen once. The gene calls are TRBV7-9 and TRBJ2-5; 7 bases are shared with TRBD2. The receptor was isolated from a human patient who had a liver transplant. Some T cells may be graft donor cells. CDR3 DNA: TGTGCCAGCAGTGGGGGGGGGGTCGATAGAGAGACCCAGTACTTC. Its translation is CASSGGGVDRETQYF.